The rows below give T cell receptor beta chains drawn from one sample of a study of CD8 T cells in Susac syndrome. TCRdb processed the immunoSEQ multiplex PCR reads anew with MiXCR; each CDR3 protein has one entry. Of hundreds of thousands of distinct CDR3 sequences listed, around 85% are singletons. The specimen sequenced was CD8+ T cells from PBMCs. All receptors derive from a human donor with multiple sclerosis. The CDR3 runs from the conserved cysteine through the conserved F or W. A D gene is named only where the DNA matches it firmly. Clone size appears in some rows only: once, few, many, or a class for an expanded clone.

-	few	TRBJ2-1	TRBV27	TGTGCCAGCAGTTTAGGTCCCAACAATGAGCAGTTCTTC	CASSLGPNNEQFF
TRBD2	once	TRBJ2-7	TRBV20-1	TGCAGTGCCCGGGGGGACCGGGCTGTACACGAGCAGTACTTC	CSARGDRAVHEQYF
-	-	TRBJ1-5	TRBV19	TGTGCCAGTAGTACCCCGCCCGTGGCCAGTCTCAATCAGCCCCAGCATTTT	CASSTPPVASLNQPQHF
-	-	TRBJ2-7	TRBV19	TGTGCCAGTAGTATCCCCGGAGGCCACGAGCAGTACTTC	CASSIPGGHEQYF
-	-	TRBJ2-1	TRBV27	TGTGCCAGCAGTTTAGTGGGGGGCGCCTACAATGAGCAGTTCTTC	CASSLVGGAYNEQFF
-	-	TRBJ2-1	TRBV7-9	TGTGCCAGCAGCTTCTGGACTATCCTTGATGAGCAGTTCTTC	CASSFWTILDEQFF
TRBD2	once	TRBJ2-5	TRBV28	TGTGCCAGCAGTTTAATCACTAGCGGCCTACGGACCCAGTACTTC	CASSLITSGLRTQYF
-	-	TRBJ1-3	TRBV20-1	TGCAGTGCTAGTGCAGGGAACTCTGGAAACACCATATATTTT	CSASAGNSGNTIYF
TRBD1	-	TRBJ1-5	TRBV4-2	TGTGCCAGCAGCCAAGATAGGACAGGGGGCAATCAGCCCCAGCATTTT	CASSQDRTGGNQPQHF
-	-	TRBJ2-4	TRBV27	TGTGCCAGCAGTTTAAATCCCTCGGGCGGCGGCATTCAGTACTTC	CASSLNPSGGGIQYF
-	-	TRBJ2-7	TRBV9	TGTGCCAGCAGCCCCCGGCAGGACGGCTACGAGCAGTACTTC	CASSPRQDGYEQYF
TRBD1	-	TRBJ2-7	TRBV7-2	TGTGCCAGCAGTTTTCCGGGACAGGGTGTCCAGCACTCTCCATGGGAGCAGTACTTC	CASSFPGQGVQHSPWEQYF
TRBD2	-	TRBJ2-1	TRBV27	TGTGCCAGCAGTTTTGGCGGGAGGTACAATGAGCAGTTCTTC	CASSFGGRYNEQFF
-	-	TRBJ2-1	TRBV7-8	TGTGCCAGCAGCTTACTAGCCTGGAATGAGCAGTTCTTC	CASSLLAWNEQFF
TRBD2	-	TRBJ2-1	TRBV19	TGTGCCAGTACTGTTTTCGATAGCGGGACTGTGGGTGAGCAGTTCTTC	CASTVFDSGTVGEQFF
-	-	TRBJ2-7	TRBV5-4	TGTGCCAGCAGCTTCCCGACAGACTCCTACGAGCAGTACTTC	CASSFPTDSYEQYF
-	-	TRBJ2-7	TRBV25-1	TGTGCCAGCAGTGTGATCGGGGAGGTCTACGAGCAGTACTTC	CASSVIGEVYEQYF
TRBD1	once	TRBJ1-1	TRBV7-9	TGTGCCAGCAGCTCGGGACAGGCCCGGACTGAAGCTTTCTTT	CASSSGQARTEAFF
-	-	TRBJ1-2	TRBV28	TGTGCCAGCAGAACTCGGACAGCCTATGGCTACACCTTC	CASRTRTAYGYTF